The rows below give T cell receptor beta chains drawn from one sample of a study of beta chain features in type 1 diabetes. TCRdb's table, derived via immunoSEQ multiplex PCR, lists solely in-frame clones and lacks some. This table holds more than 95,000 clones, 28% found once. Sample: central memory CD4+ T cells from blood. Receptors were obtained from a woman aged 18-29 years with type 1 diabetes. CDR3s include the opening cysteine and the closing phenylalanine or tryptophan.

>TRBV11-3|15
CASSLSLAGGREQFF
>TRBV6-5|15
CASSTSQTRPGELFF
>TRBV4-3|14
CASSQDGQGTEAFF
>TRBV5-1|15
CASSLSAGGRNRAFF
>TRBV5-1|15
CASSTGDRGYYGYTF
>TRBV23-1|17
CASSRHGQGRRNTEAFF
>TRBV29-1|17
CSVEAPGTGGSTDTQYF
>TRBV11-1|11
CASSSDREKYF
>TRBV4-2|14
CASSQTSNTGELFF
>TRBV7-9|12
CASSSVNNEQFF